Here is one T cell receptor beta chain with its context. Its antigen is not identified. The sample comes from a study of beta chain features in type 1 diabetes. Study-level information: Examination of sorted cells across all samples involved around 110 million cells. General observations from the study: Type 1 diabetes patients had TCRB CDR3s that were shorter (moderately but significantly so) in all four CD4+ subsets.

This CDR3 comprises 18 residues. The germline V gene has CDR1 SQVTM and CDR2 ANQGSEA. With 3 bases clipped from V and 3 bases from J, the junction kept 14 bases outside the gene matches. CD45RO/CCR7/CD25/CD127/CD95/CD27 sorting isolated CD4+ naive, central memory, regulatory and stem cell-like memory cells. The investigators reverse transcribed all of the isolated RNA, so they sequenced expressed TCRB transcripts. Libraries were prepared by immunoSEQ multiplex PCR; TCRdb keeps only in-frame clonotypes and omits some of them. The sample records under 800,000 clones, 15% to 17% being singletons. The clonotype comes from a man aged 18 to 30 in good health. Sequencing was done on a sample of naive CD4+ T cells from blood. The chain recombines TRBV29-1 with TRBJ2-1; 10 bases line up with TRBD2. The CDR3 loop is CSVDGLAGAHEYYNEQFF. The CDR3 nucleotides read TGCAGCGTTGATGGGCTAGCGGGGGCCCACGAGTACTACAATGAGCAGTTCTTC.